What follows are 25 T cell receptor beta chains derived from one specimen sequenced in a study of T cells expressing NK-cell markers. TCRdb re-called the 5' RACE reads, yielding one record per CDR3 amino acid sequence without DNA. The sample table sets out about 300,000 distinct CDR3 sequences. The sample was blood T cells: a sorted CD56 or NKG2C T cell subset, CD4+ or CD8+ T cells, or bulk PBMC T cells (not recorded which). These receptors were obtained from a woman aged 18 to 75 in good health.

V is TRBV7-2 and J is TRBJ2-1. This CDR3 has 12 amino acids. Germline assignment: CDR1 SGHTA and CDR2 FQGNSA. The CDR3 region is CASGRYYNEQFF.

The V and J genes are TRBV20-1 and TRBJ2-1; the TCRdb call, TRBD1, lacks DNA for checking. In germline, CDR1 is DFQATT, CDR2 SNEGSKA (reference sequence). The CDR3 covers 13 residues. CDR3: CSAISGTSHEQFF.

The chain links TRBV20-1 to TRBJ2-3; TCRdb calls TRBD2, which cannot be checked without DNA. This CDR3 contains 14 residues. Germline lookup yields CDR1 DFQATT and CDR2 SNEGSKA (reference sequence). The CDR3 region is CSARLAGARDTQYF.

This chain joins TRBV4-3 and TRBJ2-2. The length of the CDR3 is 15 residues. The V gene's germline CDR1 is LGHNA and CDR2 YSLEER. This CDR3 reads CASSQEWNWAGELFF.

The V call is TRBV12-3 or TRBV12-4, the J call TRBJ2-3. This CDR3 region has 11 residues. The CDR3 region is CASSRYDTQYF.

The genes are TRBV4-3 and TRBJ1-1. Germline assignment: CDR1 LGHNA and CDR2 YSLEER. CDR3 length: 15 residues. This CDR3 reads CASSQDISVGTEAFF.

The rearrangement links TRBV9 to TRBJ1-4; TCRdb lists TRBD1, though no DNA is available to test this call. CDR1 SGDLS and CDR2 YYNGEE come from the germline V gene. CDR3 length: 14 amino acids. The CDR3: CASSTGPAGEKLFF.

The V and J genes are TRBV5-1 and TRBJ2-1; TCRdb calls TRBD2, which cannot be checked without DNA. CDR1 SGHRS and CDR2 YFSETQ come from the germline V gene. This CDR3 is 15 amino acids long. CDR3 loop: CASSLSGTSGQEQFF. The variable domain in full, with the rest retrieved from reference TRBV5-1 and TRBJ2-1, is KAGVTQTPRYLIKTRGQQVTLSCSPISGHRSVSWYQQTPGQGLQFLFEYFSETQRNKGNFPGRFSGRQFSNSRSEMNVSTLELGDSALYLCASSLSGTSGQEQFFGPGTRLTVL.

The V call is TRBV24-1, the J call TRBJ2-3; the TCRdb call, TRBD1, lacks DNA for checking. The CDR3 is 16 residues long. From germline, CDR1 is KGHDR and CDR2 SFDVKD. CDR3 loop: CATSENRGLPTDTQYF.

The chain has TRBV20-1 and TRBJ1-5. Germline loops: CDR1 DFQATT, CDR2 SNEGSKA (reference sequence). The CDR3 runs 14 residues. CDR3 sequence reads: CSARVGSSNQPQHF.

The genes are TRBV15 and TRBJ1-6. The germline CDR1 and CDR2 sequences are LNHNV and YYDKDF (reference sequence). The CDR3 covers 14 residues. The CDR3: CATSSPEYRSPLHF.

The rearrangement links TRBV4-2 to TRBJ2-6; the TRBD1 assignment by TCRdb is unverifiable without DNA. The CDR3 totals 18 residues. Per the germline V gene, CDR1 is LGHNA and CDR2 is YNFKEQ. CDR3 in amino acids: CASSSHGRSGSLANVLTF.

The chain has TRBV20-1 and TRBJ2-1. The CDR3 covers 11 residues. Germline loops: CDR1 DFQATT, CDR2 SNEGSKA (reference sequence). CDR3 in amino acids: CSAPDQNEQFF.

The chain has TRBV7-8 and TRBJ2-7; TCRdb names TRBD2, which stays unverified in the absence of DNA. CDR1 SGHVS and CDR2 FQNEAQ come from the germline V gene. The CDR3 consists of 14 residues. The CDR3 region is CASTRRAGGYEQYF.

The chain links TRBV5-1 to TRBJ1-4. There are 13 residues in the CDR3. Looked up from germline, CDR1 is SGHRS and CDR2 is YFSETQ. The CDR3 loop is CASRIATNEKLFF.

The chain uses TRBV12-3 or TRBV12-4 and TRBJ1-2; as DNA is missing, the TRBD1 call by TCRdb cannot be tested. The CDR3 runs 15 residues. The CDR3 sequence: CASSFRTGSAYGYTF.

The rearrangement uses TRBV6-1 and TRBJ2-5. Germline V gene data show CDR1 as MNHNS and CDR2 as SASEGT. CDR3 length equals 11 residues. Here the CDR3 reads CASRVFETQYF.

This chain links TRBV6-1 with TRBJ1-3; the D gene TCRdb calls, TRBD1, cannot be checked with no DNA. Germline V gives CDR1 MNHNS, CDR2 SASEGT. The CDR3 runs 15 residues. CDR3 amino acids: CASSEGVGAGNTIYF.

The genes are TRBV27 and TRBJ2-1; TCRdb calls TRBD2, which cannot be checked without DNA. The CDR3 spans 15 residues. Germline CDR1 reads MNHEY; CDR2 reads SMNVEV (reference sequence). The CDR3 region is CASSLIPSGGNEQFF.

The chain joins TRBV27 to TRBJ1-5; TCRdb designates TRBD1, a call that cannot be tested without DNA. Germline V gene sequence: CDR1 MNHEY, CDR2 SMNVEV (reference sequence). The CDR3 spans 14 residues. The CDR3 sequence is CASRPDRGPQPQHF.

V and J are TRBV12-3 or TRBV12-4 and TRBJ1-5. The CDR3 is made up of 15 amino acids. CDR3 sequence reads: CASSPSYGPYLPQHF.

The J gene is TRBJ2-2, the V gene TRBV29-1; absent DNA, TCRdb's TRBD2 call cannot be checked. The CDR3 covers 13 residues. Germline lookup yields CDR1 SQVTM and CDR2 ANQGSEA. This chain's CDR3 is CSVRRGAGGELFF.

V and J are TRBV11-3 and TRBJ2-1; lacking DNA, the TRBD1 call made by TCRdb goes unchecked. The V gene's germline CDR1 is SGHNT and CDR2 YENEEA. The CDR3 is 17 residues long. CDR3 sequence: CASSLGQALSSYNEQFF.

The chain uses TRBV5-1 and TRBJ2-2; the TCRdb D gene call, TRBD2, has no DNA to confirm it. CDR3 length: 14 residues. Germline V gives CDR1 SGHRS, CDR2 YFSETQ. The CDR3 loop reads CASSTSPNTGELFF.

This CDR3 is CASSHGLAGGINTGELFF. J is TRBJ2-2 and V is TRBV5-1; there is no DNA to check the TCRdb D call of TRBD2. Germline-derived CDR1 and CDR2 are SGHRS and YFSETQ. The CDR3 length is 18 residues.